These T cell receptor beta chains were read from a single sample in a study of Ad26.COV2.S vaccination and SARS-CoV-2 variants. The assay was immunoSEQ multiplex PCR, and TCRdb's table has in-frame clones only and misses some. The data contain about 350,000 clones, 70% to 90% of them seen just once; the ten biggest clones take up around 3%. The source material was peripheral blood, sampled in a trial of Ad26.COV2.S vaccine versus placebo. The origin of the receptors is a person between 18 and 65 years old who received the Ad26.COV2.S COVID-19 vaccine or a placebo. The CDR3 runs from the conserved cysteine through the conserved F or W. Each record gives: V gene, D gene, J gene, clone size, CDR3 DNA, CDR3 protein. The D gene is left open where the match is weak. The size of a clone is reported for some rows only, either as once, few or many, or as a class for expanded clones.

v_call: TRBV4-3
d_call: NA
j_call: TRBJ1-4
clone_size: NA
cdr3_nt: TGCGCCAGCAGCCAAGACAGGGGAGTCGGTAATGAAAAACTGTTTTTT
cdr3_aa: CASSQDRGVGNEKLFF

v_call: TRBV12-3/TRBV12-4
d_call: NA
j_call: TRBJ1-1
clone_size: NA
cdr3_nt: TGTGCCAGCGGACAGAACACTGAAGCTTTCTTT
cdr3_aa: CASGQNTEAFF

v_call: TRBV6-2/TRBV6-3
d_call: TRBD1
j_call: TRBJ1-2
clone_size: NA
cdr3_nt: TGTGCCAGCAGCCCCGGGTGGGACAGATTCGACTATGGCTACACCTTC
cdr3_aa: CASSPGWDRFDYGYTF

v_call: TRBV15
d_call: NA
j_call: TRBJ2-7
clone_size: NA
cdr3_nt: TGTGCCACCAGCAGAGATATAAACCTTCCAATCTACGAGCAGTACTTC
cdr3_aa: CATSRDINLPIYEQYF

v_call: TRBV6-5
d_call: NA
j_call: TRBJ1-1
clone_size: NA
cdr3_nt: TGTGCCAGCAGTTTGAGCGGATACGACACTGAAGCTTTCTTT
cdr3_aa: CASSLSGYDTEAFF

v_call: TRBV2
d_call: NA
j_call: TRBJ2-7
clone_size: NA
cdr3_nt: TGTGCCAGCAGGAGGGAATCCGACAGAATTTTCTCCTACGAGCAGTACTTC
cdr3_aa: CASRRESDRIFSYEQYF

v_call: TRBV10-1
d_call: NA
j_call: TRBJ2-2
clone_size: NA
cdr3_nt: TGCGCCAGCAGTGACCCGACCGGGGAGCTGTTTTTT
cdr3_aa: CASSDPTGELFF

v_call: TRBV12-3/TRBV12-4
d_call: NA
j_call: TRBJ1-1
clone_size: NA
cdr3_nt: TGTGCCAGCGCAACCCAAGGGGGGACCGAAGCTTTCTTT
cdr3_aa: CASATQGGTEAFF

v_call: TRBV7-8
d_call: TRBD1
j_call: TRBJ1-1
clone_size: NA
cdr3_nt: TGTGCCAGCAGCTTAGCCCTGGACAGGGGTTCTTCCCGGGGCACTGAAGCTTTCTTT
cdr3_aa: CASSLALDRGSSRGTEAFF

v_call: TRBV3-1/TRBV3-2
d_call: NA
j_call: TRBJ2-1
clone_size: NA
cdr3_nt: TGTGCCAGCAGCACTTTGGGTAATGAGCAGTTCTTC
cdr3_aa: CASSTLGNEQFF

v_call: TRBV3-1/TRBV3-2
d_call: TRBD1
j_call: TRBJ1-2
clone_size: NA
cdr3_nt: TGTGCCAGCAGGGTCAGGGGGGAGAGGGGCTACACCTTC
cdr3_aa: CASRVRGERGYTF

v_call: TRBV16
d_call: NA
j_call: TRBJ1-5
clone_size: NA
cdr3_nt: TGTGCCAGCAGCCAATCGCGGGGATTTAGCAATCAGCCCCAGCATTTT
cdr3_aa: CASSQSRGFSNQPQHF

v_call: TRBV18
d_call: NA
j_call: TRBJ2-5
clone_size: NA
cdr3_nt: TGTGCCAGCTCACCCAAAGTTCGCCAAGAGACCCAGTACTTC
cdr3_aa: CASSPKVRQETQYF

v_call: TRBV7-9
d_call: NA
j_call: TRBJ2-7
clone_size: NA
cdr3_nt: TGTGCCAGCAGCTTCGCTTCGGTCTTCTCCTACGAGCAGTACTTC
cdr3_aa: CASSFASVFSYEQYF

v_call: TRBV12-3/TRBV12-4
d_call: NA
j_call: TRBJ1-5
clone_size: NA
cdr3_nt: TGTGCCAGCAGTTTTTTTACAGATCAGCCCCAGCATTTT
cdr3_aa: CASSFFTDQPQHF

v_call: TRBV13
d_call: TRBD2
j_call: TRBJ2-2
clone_size: NA
cdr3_nt: TGTGCCAGCAGCGTTAATTCACCCCTAGCGGGGGAGAACACCGGGGAGCTGTTTTTT
cdr3_aa: CASSVNSPLAGENTGELFF

v_call: TRBV5-8
d_call: NA
j_call: TRBJ1-6
clone_size: NA
cdr3_nt: TGTGCCAGCAGCTTGGGGCAGGGGTATAATTCACCCCTCCACTTT
cdr3_aa: CASSLGQGYNSPLHF

v_call: TRBV20-1
d_call: NA
j_call: TRBJ1-5
clone_size: NA
cdr3_nt: TGCAGTGCTGGGGGCTCTCCCCAGCATTTT
cdr3_aa: CSAGGSPQHF

v_call: TRBV7-9
d_call: NA
j_call: TRBJ2-2
clone_size: NA
cdr3_nt: TGTGCCAGCAGCCCGCCGCAAGATGCGAACACCGGGGAGCTGTTTTTT
cdr3_aa: CASSPPQDANTGELFF

v_call: TRBV4-1
d_call: NA
j_call: TRBJ1-6
clone_size: many
cdr3_nt: TGCGCCAGCAGCCGGAACCGCCGAGAGCCCCTCCACTTT
cdr3_aa: CASSRNRREPLHF